This T cell receptor (beta chain) was observed in a study of T cell responses to AZD1222 COVID-19 vaccine. Study-level findings and limits: White British ancestry dominated among donors, who included more females, and clonal diversity was possibly underestimated. CD4 TCRs linked to vaccination spanned spike, dominating at 160-218 and 743-854. Reportedly, nearly half of unique spike TCRs recognized epitopes outside B.1.351/B.1.1.7 mutations.

V shed 5 bases and J 5 bases; nucleotides not matched to a gene: 6. The length of the CDR3 is 14 residues. Germline CDR1 and CDR2: MDHEN and SYDVKM. Some second doses came at about 4 weeks and others at about 12 weeks; these were pooled. Clones were read by immunoSEQ multiplex PCR, and TCRdb kept only the in-frame ones, dropping some. The repertoire holds 20,000 to 30,000 clones, with around 86% as singletons. This clone was recorded once. Its target is not known. The gene calls are TRBV28 and TRBJ1-5; 7 bases are a match to TRBD1. The sequences come from peripheral blood, collected 28 days after the second AZD1222 dose. The sequence derives from an adult who received the AZD1222 COVID-19 vaccine. This CDR3 is CASSPGQNDQPQHF. In DNA form, the CDR3 reads TGTGCCAGCAGTCCGGGACAGAATGATCAGCCCCAGCATTTT. Variable domain in full (rest from reference TRBV28 and TRBJ1-5): DVKVTQSSRYLVKRTGEKVFLECVQDMDHENMFWYRQDPGLGLRLIYFSYDVKMKEKGDIPEGYSVSREKKERFSLILESASTNQTSMYLCASSPGQNDQPQHFGDGTRLSIL.